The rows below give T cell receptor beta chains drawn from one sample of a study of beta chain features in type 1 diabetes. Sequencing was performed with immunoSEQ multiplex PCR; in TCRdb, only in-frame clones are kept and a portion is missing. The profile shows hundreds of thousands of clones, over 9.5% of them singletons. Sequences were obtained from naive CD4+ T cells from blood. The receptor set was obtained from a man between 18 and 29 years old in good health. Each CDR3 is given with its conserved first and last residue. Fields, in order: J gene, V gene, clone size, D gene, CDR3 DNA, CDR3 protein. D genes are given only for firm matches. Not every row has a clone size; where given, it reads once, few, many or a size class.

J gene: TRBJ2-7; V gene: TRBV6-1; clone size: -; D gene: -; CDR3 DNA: TGTGCCAGCAGTTCACCCAGGCTTTACGAGCAGTACTTC; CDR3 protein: CASSSPRLYEQYF
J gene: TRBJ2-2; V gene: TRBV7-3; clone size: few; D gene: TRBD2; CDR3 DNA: TGTGCCAGCAGCTCCTACGGACTAGATAACACCGGGGAGCTGTTTTTT; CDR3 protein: CASSSYGLDNTGELFF
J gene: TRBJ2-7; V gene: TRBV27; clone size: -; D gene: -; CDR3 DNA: TGTGCCAGCAGTTTATCGTCGGGACACCTATACGAGCAGTACTTC; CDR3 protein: CASSLSSGHLYEQYF
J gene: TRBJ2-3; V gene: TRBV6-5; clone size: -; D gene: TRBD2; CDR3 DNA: TGTGCCAGCAGCCGGGGGGGGAATACGCAGTATTTT; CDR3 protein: CASSRGGNTQYF
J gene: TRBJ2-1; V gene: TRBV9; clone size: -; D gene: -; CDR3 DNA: TGTGCCCACTCCCAGGGTGAGCAGTTCTTC; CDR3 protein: CAHSQGEQFF
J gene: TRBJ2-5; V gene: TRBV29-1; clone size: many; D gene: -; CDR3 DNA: TGCAGCGGCAGGGAACAAGAGACCCAGTACTTC; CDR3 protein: CSGREQETQYF
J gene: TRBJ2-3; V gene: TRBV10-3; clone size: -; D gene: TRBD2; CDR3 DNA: TGTGCCATCGGGACTAGCGGGGCCTCCACAGATACGCAGTATTTT; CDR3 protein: CAIGTSGASTDTQYF
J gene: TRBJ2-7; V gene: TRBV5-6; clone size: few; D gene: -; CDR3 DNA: TGTGCCAGCCACCGCGGAGGGGGCTACCACGAGCAGTACTTC; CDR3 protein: CASHRGGGYHEQYF
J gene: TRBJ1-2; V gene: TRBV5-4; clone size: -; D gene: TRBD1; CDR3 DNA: TGTGCCAGCAGCTTGGATCAGGGGGCAGGGGGCTACACCTTC; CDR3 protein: CASSLDQGAGGYTF
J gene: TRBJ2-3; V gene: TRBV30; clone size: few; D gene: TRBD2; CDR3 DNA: TGTGCCTGCCATAGCGGGGCCCAAGATACGCAGTATTTT; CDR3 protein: CACHSGAQDTQYF